This T cell receptor beta chain was recorded in a study of T cell responses to AZD1222 COVID-19 vaccine. Only in-frame clones appear in the TCRdb table, and some are missing; sequencing was by immunoSEQ multiplex PCR. The table shows around 130,000 clones, with about 91% occurring only once. Study outcomes and limitations: Spike was spanned by vaccine-associated CD4 TCRs, which were dominant at 160-218 and 743-854. White British ancestry dominated among donors, who included more females, and clonal diversity was possibly underestimated.

This clone was picked up one time. The antigen remains undetermined. Germline-derived CDR1 and CDR2 are MNHEY and SVGAGI. This CDR3 has 15 amino acids. The V segment lost 6 bases and the J segment 7 bases; nucleotides outside the gene matches: 9. The TCR sequence derives from an adult who received the AZD1222 COVID-19 vaccine. The genes are TRBV6-5 and TRBJ2-3; 11 nucleotides agree with TRBD2. The sample consisted of peripheral blood, taken 28 days after the second AZD1222 dose. CDR3 residues: CASRPLAGVQYTQYF. The CDR3 DNA reads TGTGCCAGCAGGCCACTAGCGGGGGTACAATATACGCAGTATTTT.